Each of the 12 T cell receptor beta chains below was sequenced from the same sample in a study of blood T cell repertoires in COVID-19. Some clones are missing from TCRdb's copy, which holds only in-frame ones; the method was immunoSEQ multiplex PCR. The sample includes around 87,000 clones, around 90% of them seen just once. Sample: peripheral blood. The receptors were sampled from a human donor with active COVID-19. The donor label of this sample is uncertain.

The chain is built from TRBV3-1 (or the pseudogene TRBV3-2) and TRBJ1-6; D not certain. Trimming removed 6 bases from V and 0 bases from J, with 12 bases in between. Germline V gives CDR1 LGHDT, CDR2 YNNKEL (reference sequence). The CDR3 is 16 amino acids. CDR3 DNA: TGTGCCAGCAGAGCTGGGCTTAGCTCCTATAATTCACCCCTCCACTTT. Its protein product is CASRAGLSSYNSPLHF.

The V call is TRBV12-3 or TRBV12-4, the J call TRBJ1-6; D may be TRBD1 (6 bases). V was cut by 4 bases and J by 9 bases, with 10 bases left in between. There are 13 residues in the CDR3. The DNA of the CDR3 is TGTGCCAGCAGTTGGGGGGGCGGTTCACCCCTCCACTTT. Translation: CASSWGGGSPLHF.

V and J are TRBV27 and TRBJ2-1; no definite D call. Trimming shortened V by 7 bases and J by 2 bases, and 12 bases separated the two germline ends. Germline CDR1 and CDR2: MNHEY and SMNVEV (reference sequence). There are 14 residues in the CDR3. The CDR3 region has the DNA TGTGCCAGCACCGGCAGACTTACCTACAATGAGCAGTTCTTC. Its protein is CASTGRLTYNEQFF.

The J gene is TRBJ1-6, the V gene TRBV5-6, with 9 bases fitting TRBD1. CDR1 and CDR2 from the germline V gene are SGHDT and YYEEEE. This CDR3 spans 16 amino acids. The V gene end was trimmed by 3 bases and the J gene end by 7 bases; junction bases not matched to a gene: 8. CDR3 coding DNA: TGTGCCAGCAGCTGGGCATGGACAGGGGAGAATTCACCCCTCCACTTT. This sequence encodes CASSWAWTGENSPLHF.

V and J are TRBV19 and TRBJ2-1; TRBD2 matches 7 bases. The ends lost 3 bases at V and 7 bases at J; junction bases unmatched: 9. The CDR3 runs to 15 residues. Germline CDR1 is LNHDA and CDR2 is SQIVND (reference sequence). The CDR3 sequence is CASSMSSGRINEQFF. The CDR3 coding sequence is TGTGCCAGTAGTATGAGTAGCGGGCGGATTAATGAGCAGTTCTTC.

CDR3 bases: TGTGCTAGTGGTTTTGAAGCGAGGGAGTTAACAACCGGGGAGCTGTTTTTT. The encoded protein is CASGFEARELTTGELFF. J is TRBJ2-2 and V is TRBV12-5; TRBD2 might be the D (5 bases). The CDR3 extends over 17 amino acids. V was trimmed by 3 bases and J by 5 bases, leaving 19 bases between them. Per germline, CDR1 LGHNT and CDR2 FRNRAP.

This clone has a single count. CDR3 region: CASSVGGTGSEKLFF. The CDR3 DNA is TGTGCCAGCAGCGTAGGTGGGACAGGGAGTGAAAAACTGTTTTTT. This chain joins TRBV9 and TRBJ1-4, with 9 positions matching TRBD1. V trimming: 0 bases; J trimming: 7 bases; junction bases outside the gene matches: 4. Germline CDR1 reads SGDLS; CDR2 reads YYNGEE. The CDR3 sequence is 15 residues long.

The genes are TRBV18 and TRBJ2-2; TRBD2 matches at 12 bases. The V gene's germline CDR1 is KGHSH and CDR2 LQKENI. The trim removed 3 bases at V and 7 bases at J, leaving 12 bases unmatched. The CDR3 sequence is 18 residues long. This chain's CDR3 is CASSPKTTSGGLSGELFF. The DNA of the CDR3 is TGTGCCAGCTCACCTAAAACGACTAGCGGGGGCCTCAGCGGGGAGCTGTTTTTT.

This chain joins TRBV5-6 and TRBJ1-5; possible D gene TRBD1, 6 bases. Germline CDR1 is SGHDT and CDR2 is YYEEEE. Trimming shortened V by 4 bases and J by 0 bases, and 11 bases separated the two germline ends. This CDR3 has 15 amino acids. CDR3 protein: CASSQGTFSNQPQHF. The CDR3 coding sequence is TGTGCCAGCAGCCAAGGGACATTTAGCAATCAGCCCCAGCATTTT.

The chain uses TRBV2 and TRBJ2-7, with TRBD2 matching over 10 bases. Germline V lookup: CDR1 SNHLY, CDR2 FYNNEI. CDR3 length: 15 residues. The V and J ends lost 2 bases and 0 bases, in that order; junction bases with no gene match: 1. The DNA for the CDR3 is TGTGCCAGCAGTGAACTAGCGGGGGCCTCCTACGAGCAGTACTTC. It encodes CASSELAGASYEQYF.

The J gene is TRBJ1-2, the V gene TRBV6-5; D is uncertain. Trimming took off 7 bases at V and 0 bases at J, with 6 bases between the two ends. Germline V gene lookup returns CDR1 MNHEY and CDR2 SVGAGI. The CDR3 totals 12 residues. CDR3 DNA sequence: TGTGCCAGCATTTCGGCTAACTATGGCTACACCTTC. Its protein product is CASISANYGYTF.

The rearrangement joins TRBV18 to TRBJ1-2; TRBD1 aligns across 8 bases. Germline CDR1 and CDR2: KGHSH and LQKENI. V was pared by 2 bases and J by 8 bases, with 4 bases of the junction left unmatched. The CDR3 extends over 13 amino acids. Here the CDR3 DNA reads TGTGCCAGCTCACCAGATAGACAGGGGGGCTACACCTTC. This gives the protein CASSPDRQGGYTF. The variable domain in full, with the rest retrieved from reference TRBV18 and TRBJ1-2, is NAGVMQNPRHLVRRRGQEARLRCSPMKGHSHVYWYRQLPEEGLKFMVYLQKENIIDESGMPKERFSAEFPKEGPSILRIQQVVRGDSAAYFCASSPDRQGGYTFGSGTRLTVV.